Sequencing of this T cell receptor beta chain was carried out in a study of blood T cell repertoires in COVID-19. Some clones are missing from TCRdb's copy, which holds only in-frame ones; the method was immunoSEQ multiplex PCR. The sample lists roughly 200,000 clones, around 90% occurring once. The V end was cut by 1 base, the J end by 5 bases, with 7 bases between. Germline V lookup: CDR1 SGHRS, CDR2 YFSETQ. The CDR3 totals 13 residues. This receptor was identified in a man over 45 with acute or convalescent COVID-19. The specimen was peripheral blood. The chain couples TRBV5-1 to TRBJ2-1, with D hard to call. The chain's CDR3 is CASSLYRDNEQFF. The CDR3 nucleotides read TGCGCCAGCAGCTTGTACAGAGACAATGAGCAGTTCTTC. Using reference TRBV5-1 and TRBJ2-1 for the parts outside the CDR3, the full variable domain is KAGVTQTPRYLIKTRGQQVTLSCSPISGHRSVSWYQQTPGQGLQFLFEYFSETQRNKGNFPGRFSGRQFSNSRSEMNVSTLELGDSALYLCASSLYRDNEQFFGPGTRLTVL.